This TCR beta chain was documented in a study of blood T cells in healthy people across ages. Study in general: Template switching retrieved approximately one barcoded beta molecule for each two T cells. Study observations and caveats: Both higher diversity and more naive CD4+ cells marked long-lived donors when set against aged donors. Diversity estimates from one million T cells were considered underestimates.

The CDR3 has 15 residues. Germline assignment: CDR1 LGHDT and CDR2 YNNKEL (reference sequence). Trimming removed 1 base at V and 7 bases at J, with 17 bases between. Points on this clonotype: The antigen remains unidentified.

Combining a sample-barcoded 5' primer with a J-beta primer mix, a second PCR ran for 7 to 11 cycles. Each of the cDNA molecules was tagged by a template-switch adaptor with 12 random nucleotides. A single record per CDR3 protein comes from TCRdb applying MiXCR to the 5' RACE reads. Found here are almost 1 million distinct CDR3 sequences, 51% of them singletons; the top ten hold about a fifth. The chain links TRBV3-1 to TRBJ2-7; D unclear. This receptor was identified in a woman aged 55-70 years in good health. The sequencing sample was made of blood. In DNA form, the CDR3 reads TGTGCCAGCAGCCAAGTTCACCCCGGATCCAATGAGCAGTACTTC. Translation gives CASSQVHPGSNEQYF.